This TCR beta chain was identified in a study of T cells in localized non-small cell lung cancer. The germline CDR1 and CDR2 sequences are MDHEN and SYDVKM. There are 14 residues in the CDR3. V lost 2 bases and J lost 3, with 5 bases in between. Generated by immunoSEQ multiplex PCR, the TCRdb table keeps only in-frame clones and is missing some. Here the sample spans over 30,000 clones, approximately 88% being singletons. The chain uses TRBV28 and TRBJ1-6; no reliable D call. The receptor was derived from a woman aged 35-70 years with stage I lung adenocarcinoma. The sample in question was peripheral blood, obtained before any cancer treatment. The CDR3 sequence: CASSLRGYNSPLHF. The CDR3, as DNA: TGTGCCAGCAGTTTACGAGGCTATAATTCACCCCTCCACTTT. Drawing the rest from reference TRBV28 and TRBJ1-6, the complete variable domain is DVKVTQSSRYLVKRTGEKVFLECVQDMDHENMFWYRQDPGLGLRLIYFSYDVKMKEKGDIPEGYSVSREKKERFSLILESASTNQTSMYLCASSLRGYNSPLHFGNGTRLTVT.